These 9 T cell receptor beta chains originate from one sample sequenced in a study of blood T cell repertoires in COVID-19. Profiling relied on immunoSEQ multiplex PCR, and the TCRdb table lists in-frame clones only, not all of them. The sample includes a few hundred thousand clones, approximately 82% of them seen just once. Sequencing was carried out using PBMCs or T cells enriched from blood (not recorded which). Receptors originate from a man in his forties who had recovered from COVID-19.

This clone was recorded a few times. One junction end does not reproduce the germline sequence, and a read error may be involved. This sequence joins TRBV6-1 and TRBJ2-5, with D maybe TRBD2 (6 bases). Germline assignment: CDR1 MNHNS and CDR2 SASEGT. The CDR3 sequence is 14 residues long. The CDR3 DNA follows: TGTGCCAGCAGCGAAGGAGGGCGACAAGAGACCCAGTACTTC. Amino acids: CASSEGGRQETQYF.

This sequence joins TRBV6-5 and TRBJ1-1, with 9 bases that match TRBD1. This CDR3 contains 12 residues. The germline CDR1 and CDR2 sequences are MNHEY and SVGAGI. V trimming: 11 bases; J trimming: 5 bases; junction bases outside the gene matches: 6. CDR3 bases: TGTGCCTCCTGGACAGGGGCAACTGAAGCTTTCTTT. Encoded protein: CASWTGATEAFF.

The chain combines TRBV27 with TRBJ2-3; 9 bases map to TRBD1. This CDR3 has 15 amino acids. Germline CDR1 and CDR2: MNHEY and SMNVEV (reference sequence). V lost 5 bases, J lost 3 bases, and 6 bases stayed unmatched. The CDR3 loop is CASSERDRATDTQYF. The CDR3 coding sequence is TGTGCCAGCAGTGAACGGGACAGGGCGACAGATACGCAGTATTTT.

This clone was seen only a few times. The chain combines TRBV5-1 with TRBJ1-1; 8 nucleotides line up with TRBD1. CDR1 is SGHRS, CDR2 YFSETQ, per germline. V dropped 6 bases and J dropped 4; count of bases not matched to a gene: 5. The CDR3 consists of 13 residues. The CDR3 spells CASKTGGGTEAFF. As DNA, the CDR3 is TGCGCCAGCAAAACAGGGGGAGGCACTGAAGCTTTCTTT.

The genes are TRBV18 and TRBJ2-5; a possible D gene is TRBD1 (7 bases). V dropped 2 bases and J dropped 5 bases, with 12 bases sitting between them. CDR1 and CDR2 (germline): KGHSH, LQKENI. The CDR3 has 14 amino acids. CDR3 region: CASSPSTGRETQYF. The CDR3 bases are TGTGCCAGCTCACCATCGACAGGGAGGGAGACCCAGTACTTC.

V is TRBV3-1 (or the pseudogene TRBV3-2) and J is TRBJ2-3; 12 bases are shared with TRBD2. The V gene's germline CDR1 is LGHDT and CDR2 YNNKEL (reference sequence). The CDR3 is made up of 16 amino acids. The V and J ends lost 4 bases and 4 bases, in that order; junction bases with no gene match: 6. The CDR3 nucleotides read TGTGCCAGCAGCCGCCGGACTAGCGGGGTTTCAGATACGCAGTATTTT. This sequence encodes CASSRRTSGVSDTQYF.

The chain employs TRBV7-2 and TRBJ1-1, with D maybe TRBD1 (6 bases). CDR1 and CDR2 (germline): SGHTA, FQGNSA. This CDR3 contains 16 residues. The V and J ends lost 5 bases and 5 bases respectively, with 21 bases between them. As DNA, the CDR3 is TGTGCCAGCAGCCAAGGGAATCGGCAGGGGTGGACTGAAGCTTTCTTT. It translates to CASSQGNRQGWTEAFF.

This rearrangement joins TRBV7-6 to TRBJ1-4, with D unresolved. This CDR3 region has 13 residues. The V gene's germline CDR1 is SGHVS and CDR2 FNYEAQ. The germline V and J ends were trimmed by 1 base and 6 bases, with 6 bases remaining between them. CDR3 sequence reads: CASSLGADEKLFF. The CDR3, as DNA: TGTGCCAGCAGCTTAGGGGCAGATGAAAAACTGTTTTTT.

This chain links TRBV9 with TRBJ2-7; tentative D call: TRBD2 (6 bases). V lost 0 bases and J 3 bases, leaving 16 bases between the germline ends. Germline V CDR1 and CDR2: SGDLS, YYNGEE. The CDR3 sequence is 16 residues long. In DNA, the CDR3 is TGTGCCAGCAGCGTAGCCGAGCGGGTGGATGTCTACGAGCAGTACTTC. It encodes CASSVAERVDVYEQYF.